This T cell receptor beta chain is from a study of T cell changes during pregnancy in multiple sclerosis. This CDR3 spans 12 amino acids. Looked up from germline, CDR1 is LNHNV and CDR2 is YYDKDF (reference sequence). Trimming pared 5 bases from V and 8 bases from J, leaving 10 bases between. Repertoires were generated with immunoSEQ multiplex PCR, while TCRdb's copy carries only in-frame clones and drops some. The table has more than 35,000 clones, about 92% seen once; the top ten hold about 8.5%. J is TRBJ2-1 and V is TRBV15; D might be TRBD2 (5 bases). This receptor was taken from a female donor with multiple sclerosis, enrolled in a pregnancy study. The sample here was CD8+ T cells from peripheral blood mononuclear cells, taken in the third trimester of pregnancy. The CDR3 loop reads CATSRRSDEQFF. In nucleotides, the CDR3 is TGTGCCACCAGCCGCCGTAGCGATGAGCAGTTCTTC.